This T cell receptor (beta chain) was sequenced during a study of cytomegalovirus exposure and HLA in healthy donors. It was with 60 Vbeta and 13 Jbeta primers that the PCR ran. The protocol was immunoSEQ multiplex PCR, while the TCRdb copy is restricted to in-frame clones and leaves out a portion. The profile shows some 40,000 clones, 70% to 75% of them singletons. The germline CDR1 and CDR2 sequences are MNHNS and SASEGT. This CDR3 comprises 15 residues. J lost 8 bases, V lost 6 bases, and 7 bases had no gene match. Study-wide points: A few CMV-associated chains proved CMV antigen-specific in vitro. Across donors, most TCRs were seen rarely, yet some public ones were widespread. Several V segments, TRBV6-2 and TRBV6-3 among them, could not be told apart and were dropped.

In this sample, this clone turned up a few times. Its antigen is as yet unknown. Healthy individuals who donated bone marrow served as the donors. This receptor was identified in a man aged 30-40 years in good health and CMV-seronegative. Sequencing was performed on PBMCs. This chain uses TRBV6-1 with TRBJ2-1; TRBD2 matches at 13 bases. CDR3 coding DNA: TGTGCCAGCAGCGACCGACTAGCGGGAGGACATGAGCAGTTCTTC. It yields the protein CASSDRLAGGHEQFF.